This T cell receptor beta chain stems from a study of T cell responses to AZD1222 COVID-19 vaccine. To note about this clone: Its antigen is currently unknown.

The germline gives CDR1 KGHSH, CDR2 LQKENI. The CDR3 is made up of 16 amino acids. Deletions cut 6 bases from V and 3 bases from J, with 15 bases between. Repertoires were generated with immunoSEQ multiplex PCR, while TCRdb's copy carries only in-frame clones and drops some. This table holds approximately 140,000 clones, under 90% found once. Study-wide results and caveats: Just five to seven AZD1222 recipients tested seropositive at baseline. With two AZD1222 doses given, Spike-specific TCR breadth and depth both rose.

The origin of this receptor is an adult who received the AZD1222 COVID-19 vaccine. Material: peripheral blood, obtained 28 days after the second AZD1222 dose. V usage is TRBV18 and J usage is TRBJ1-6; a possible D gene is TRBD1 (6 bases). This chain's CDR3 is CASSKDRASYNSPLHF. The CDR3 coding sequence is TGTGCCAGCTCTAAGGACAGAGCCAGCTATAATTCACCCCTCCACTTT.